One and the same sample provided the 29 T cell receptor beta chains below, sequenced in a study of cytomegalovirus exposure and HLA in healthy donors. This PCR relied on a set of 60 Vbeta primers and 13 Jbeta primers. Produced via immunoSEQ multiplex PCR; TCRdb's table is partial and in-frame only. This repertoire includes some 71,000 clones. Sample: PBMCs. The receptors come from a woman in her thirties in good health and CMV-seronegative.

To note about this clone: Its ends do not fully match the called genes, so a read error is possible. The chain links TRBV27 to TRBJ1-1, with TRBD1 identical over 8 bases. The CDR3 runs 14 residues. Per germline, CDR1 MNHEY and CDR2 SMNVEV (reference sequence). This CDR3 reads CVSSMDRENTEAFF. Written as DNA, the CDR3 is TGTGTCAGCAGTATGGACAGGGAGAACACTGAAGCTTTCTTT.

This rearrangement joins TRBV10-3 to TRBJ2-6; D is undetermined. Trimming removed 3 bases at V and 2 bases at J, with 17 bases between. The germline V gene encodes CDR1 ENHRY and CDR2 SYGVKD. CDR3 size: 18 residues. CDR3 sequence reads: CAISDSPPQAAGANVLTF. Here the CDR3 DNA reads TGTGCCATCAGTGACTCTCCACCTCAGGCAGCTGGGGCCAACGTCCTGACTTTC.

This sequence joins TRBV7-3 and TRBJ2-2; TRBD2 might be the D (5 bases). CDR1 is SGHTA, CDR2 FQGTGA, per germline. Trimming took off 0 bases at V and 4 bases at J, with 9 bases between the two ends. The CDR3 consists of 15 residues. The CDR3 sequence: CASSLTRVATGELFF. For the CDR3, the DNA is TGTGCCAGCAGCTTAACGAGGGTTGCCACCGGGGAGCTGTTTTTT.

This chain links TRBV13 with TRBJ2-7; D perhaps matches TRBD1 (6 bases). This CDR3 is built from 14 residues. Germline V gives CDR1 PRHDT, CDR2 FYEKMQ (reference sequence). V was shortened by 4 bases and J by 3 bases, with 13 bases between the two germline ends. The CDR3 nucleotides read TGTGCCAGCAGCTCCCCCGGACAGTTCTACGAGCAGTACTTC. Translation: CASSSPGQFYEQYF. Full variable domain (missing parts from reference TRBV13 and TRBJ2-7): AAGVIQSPRHLIKEKRETATLKCYPIPRHDTVYWYQQGPGQDPQFLISFYEKMQSDKGSIPDRFSAQQFSDYHSELNMSSLELGDSALYFCASSSPGQFYEQYFGPGTRLTVT.

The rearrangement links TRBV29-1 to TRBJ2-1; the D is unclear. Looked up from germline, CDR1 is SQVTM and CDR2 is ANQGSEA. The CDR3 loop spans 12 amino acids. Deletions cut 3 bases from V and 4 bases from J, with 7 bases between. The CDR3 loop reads CSVDRQYNEQFF. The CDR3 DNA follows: TGCAGCGTTGATCGCCAGTACAATGAGCAGTTCTTC.

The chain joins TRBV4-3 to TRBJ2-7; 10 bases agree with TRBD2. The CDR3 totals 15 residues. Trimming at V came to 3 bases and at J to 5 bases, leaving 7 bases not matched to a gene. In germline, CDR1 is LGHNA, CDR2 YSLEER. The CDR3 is CASSHVSGGRNEQYF. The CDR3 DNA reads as TGCGCCAGCAGCCATGTTAGCGGGGGGAGAAACGAGCAGTACTTC.

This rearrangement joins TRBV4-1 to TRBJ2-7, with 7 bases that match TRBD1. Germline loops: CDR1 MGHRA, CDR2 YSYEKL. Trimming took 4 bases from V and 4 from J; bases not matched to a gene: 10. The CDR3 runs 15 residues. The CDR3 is CASSLDRDPIYEQYF. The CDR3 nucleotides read TGCGCCAGCAGCCTCGACAGGGACCCGATTTACGAGCAGTACTTC.

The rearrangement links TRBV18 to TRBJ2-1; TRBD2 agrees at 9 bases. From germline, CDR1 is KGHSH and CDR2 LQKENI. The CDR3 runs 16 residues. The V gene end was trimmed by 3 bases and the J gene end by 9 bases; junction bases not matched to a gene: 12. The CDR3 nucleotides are TGTGCCAGCTCACCTCCGGGGGGGCAGCGGGAGGTTGAGCAGTTCTTC. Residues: CASSPPGGQREVEQFF.

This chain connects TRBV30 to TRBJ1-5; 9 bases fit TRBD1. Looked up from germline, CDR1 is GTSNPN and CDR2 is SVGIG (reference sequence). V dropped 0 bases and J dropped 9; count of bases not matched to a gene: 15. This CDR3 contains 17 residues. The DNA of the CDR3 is TGTGCCTGGAGTGTTTCCCCGGGAACAGGGGGCGGACCGCCCCAGCATTTT. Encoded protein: CAWSVSPGTGGGPPQHF.

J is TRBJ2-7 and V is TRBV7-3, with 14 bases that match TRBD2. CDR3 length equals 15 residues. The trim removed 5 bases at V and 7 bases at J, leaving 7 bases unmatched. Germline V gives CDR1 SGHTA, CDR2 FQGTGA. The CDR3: CASSPGLAGGEEQYF. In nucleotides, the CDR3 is TGTGCCAGCAGCCCAGGACTAGCGGGAGGTGAAGAGCAGTACTTC.

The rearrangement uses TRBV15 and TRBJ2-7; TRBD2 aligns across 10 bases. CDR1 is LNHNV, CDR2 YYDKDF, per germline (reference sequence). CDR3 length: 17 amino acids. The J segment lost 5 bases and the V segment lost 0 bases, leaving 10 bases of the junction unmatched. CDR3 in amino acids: CATSRDLLSGRHDEQYF. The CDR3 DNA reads TGTGCCACCAGCAGAGATCTGCTTAGCGGGAGGCACGACGAGCAGTACTTC. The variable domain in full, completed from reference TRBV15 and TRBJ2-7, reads DAMVIQNPRYQVTQFGKPVTLSCSQTLNHNVMYWYQQKSSQAPKLLFHYYDKDFNNEADTPDNFQSRRPNTSFCFLDIRSPGLGDTAMYLCATSRDLLSGRHDEQYFGPGTRLTVT.

In DNA, the CDR3 is TGTGCCAGCTCACCACTGGGGGCAGACCCCACCGGGGAGCTGTTTTTT. The encoded protein is CASSPLGADPTGELFF. The V gene is TRBV18, the J gene TRBJ2-2, with D perhaps TRBD1 (6 bases). Trimming shortened V by 1 base and J by 4 bases, and 13 bases separated the two germline ends. In germline, CDR1 is KGHSH, CDR2 LQKENI. The CDR3 contains 16 residues.

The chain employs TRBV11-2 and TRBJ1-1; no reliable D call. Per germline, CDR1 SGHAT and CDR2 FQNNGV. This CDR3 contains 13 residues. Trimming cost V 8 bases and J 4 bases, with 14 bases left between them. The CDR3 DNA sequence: TGTGCCAGCTTCGAAGTCCGAGGCACTGAAGCTTTCTTT. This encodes CASFEVRGTEAFF.

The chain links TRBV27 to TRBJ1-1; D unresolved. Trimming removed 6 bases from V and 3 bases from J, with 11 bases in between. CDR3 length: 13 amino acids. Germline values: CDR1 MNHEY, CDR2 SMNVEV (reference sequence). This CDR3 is CASSAGFYTEAFF. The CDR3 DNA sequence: TGTGCCAGCAGCGCAGGTTTTTACACTGAAGCTTTCTTT.

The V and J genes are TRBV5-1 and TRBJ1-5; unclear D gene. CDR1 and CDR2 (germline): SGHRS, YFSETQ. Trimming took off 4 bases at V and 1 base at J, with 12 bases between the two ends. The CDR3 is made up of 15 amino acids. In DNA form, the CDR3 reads TGCGCCAGCAGCCCTACCGGGTCGAGCAATCAGCCCCAGCATTTT. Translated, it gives CASSPTGSSNQPQHF.

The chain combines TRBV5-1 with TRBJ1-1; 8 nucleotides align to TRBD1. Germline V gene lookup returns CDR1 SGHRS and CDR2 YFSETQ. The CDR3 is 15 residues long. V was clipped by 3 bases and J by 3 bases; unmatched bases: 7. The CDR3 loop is CASSWIPGGDTEAFF. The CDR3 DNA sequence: TGCGCCAGCAGCTGGATCCCAGGGGGCGACACTGAAGCTTTCTTT.

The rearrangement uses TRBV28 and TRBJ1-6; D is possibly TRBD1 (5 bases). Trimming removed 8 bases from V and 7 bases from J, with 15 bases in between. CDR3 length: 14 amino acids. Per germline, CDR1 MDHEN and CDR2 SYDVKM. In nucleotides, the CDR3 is TGTGCCAGCGGACACTCGAAGGGGAATTCACCCCTCCACTTT. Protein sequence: CASGHSKGNSPLHF. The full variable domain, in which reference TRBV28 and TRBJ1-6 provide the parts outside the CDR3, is DVKVTQSSRYLVKRTGEKVFLECVQDMDHENMFWYRQDPGLGLRLIYFSYDVKMKEKGDIPEGYSVSREKKERFSLILESASTNQTSMYLCASGHSKGNSPLHFGNGTRLTVT.

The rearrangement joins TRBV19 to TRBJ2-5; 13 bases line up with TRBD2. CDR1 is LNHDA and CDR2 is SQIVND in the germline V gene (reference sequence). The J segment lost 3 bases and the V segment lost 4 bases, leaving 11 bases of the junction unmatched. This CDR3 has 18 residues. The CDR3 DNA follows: TGTGCCAGTAGTACGCGGGAAGGACTAGCGGGAGAGGAAGAGACCCAGTACTTC. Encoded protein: CASSTREGLAGEEETQYF.

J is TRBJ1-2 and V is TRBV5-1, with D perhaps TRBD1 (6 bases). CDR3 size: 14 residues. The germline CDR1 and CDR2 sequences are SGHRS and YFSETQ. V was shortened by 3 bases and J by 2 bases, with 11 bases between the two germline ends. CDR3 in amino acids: CASSSPDRNYGYTF. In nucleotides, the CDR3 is TGCGCCAGCAGCTCCCCGGACAGAAACTATGGCTACACCTTC.

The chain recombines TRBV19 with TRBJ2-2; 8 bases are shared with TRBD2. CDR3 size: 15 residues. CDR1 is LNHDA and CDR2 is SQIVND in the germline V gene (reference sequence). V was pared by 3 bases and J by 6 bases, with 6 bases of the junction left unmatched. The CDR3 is CASSIQREMSGELFF. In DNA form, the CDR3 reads TGTGCCAGTAGTATCCAGCGGGAGATGTCCGGGGAGCTGTTTTTT.

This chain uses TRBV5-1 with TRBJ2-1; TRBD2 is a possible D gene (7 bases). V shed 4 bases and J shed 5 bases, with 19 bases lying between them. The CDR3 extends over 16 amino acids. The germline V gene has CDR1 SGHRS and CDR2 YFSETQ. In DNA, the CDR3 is TGCGCCAGCAGCCTGGGGGGCCTAGCGGTTGACAATGAGCAGTTCTTC. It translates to CASSLGGLAVDNEQFF.

Here the CDR3 reads CASSEWKGSPSAYTF. The CDR3 coding sequence is TGTGCCAGCAGTGAATGGAAGGGGTCGCCTAGTGCCTACACCTTC. The V call is TRBV25-1, the J call TRBJ1-2, with a tentative D call TRBD1 (5 bases). This CDR3 has 15 amino acids. Trimming removed 1 base from V and 10 bases from J, with 19 bases in between. Germline CDR1 reads MGHDK; CDR2 reads SYGVNS.

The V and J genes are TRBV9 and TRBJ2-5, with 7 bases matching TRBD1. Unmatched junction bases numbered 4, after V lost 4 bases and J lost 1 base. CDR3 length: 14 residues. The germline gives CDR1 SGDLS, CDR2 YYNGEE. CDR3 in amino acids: CASSQGDGQETQYF. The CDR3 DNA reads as TGTGCCAGCAGCCAGGGGGACGGCCAAGAGACCCAGTACTTC.

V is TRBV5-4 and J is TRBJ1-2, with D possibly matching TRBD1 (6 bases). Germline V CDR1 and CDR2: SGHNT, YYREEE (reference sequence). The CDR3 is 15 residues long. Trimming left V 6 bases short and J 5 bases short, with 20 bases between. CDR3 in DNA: TGTGCCAGCATCAGTTACAGGGAAGGGGGATATGGCTACACCTTC. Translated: CASISYREGGYGYTF.

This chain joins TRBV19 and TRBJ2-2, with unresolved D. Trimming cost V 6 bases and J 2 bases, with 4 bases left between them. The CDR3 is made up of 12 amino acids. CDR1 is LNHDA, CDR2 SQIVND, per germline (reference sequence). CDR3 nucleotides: TGTGCCAGTAGGGCCAACACCGGGGAGCTGTTTTTT. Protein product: CASRANTGELFF.

CDR3 region: CASSLTTGGSTEAFF. The CDR3 coding sequence is TGTGCCAGTAGTTTGACGACAGGGGGGTCGACTGAAGCTTTCTTT. The chain couples TRBV19 to TRBJ1-1, with 9 nucleotides matching TRBD1. Per germline, CDR1 LNHDA and CDR2 SQIVND (reference sequence). V lost 5 bases to trimming and J lost 5 bases; unmatched junction nucleotides: 9. CDR3 length equals 15 residues. The full variable domain, in which reference TRBV19 and TRBJ1-1 provide the parts outside the CDR3, is DGGITQSPKYLFRKEGQNVTLSCEQNLNHDAMYWYRQDPGQGLRLIYYSQIVNDFQKGDIAEGYSVSREKKESFPLTVTSAQKNPTAFYLCASSLTTGGSTEAFFGQGTRLTVV.

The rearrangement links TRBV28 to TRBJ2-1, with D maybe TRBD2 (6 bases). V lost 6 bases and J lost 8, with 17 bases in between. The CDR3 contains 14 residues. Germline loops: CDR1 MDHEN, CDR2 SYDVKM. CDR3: CASSIRLGGDEQFF. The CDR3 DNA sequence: TGTGCCAGCAGCATAAGACTCGGAGGGGATGAGCAGTTCTTC.

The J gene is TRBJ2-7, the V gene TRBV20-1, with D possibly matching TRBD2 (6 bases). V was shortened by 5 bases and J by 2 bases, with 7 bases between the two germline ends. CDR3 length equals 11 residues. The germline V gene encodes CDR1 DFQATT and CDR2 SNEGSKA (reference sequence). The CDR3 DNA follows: TGCAGTGCTGGCGGGGCCTACGAGCAGTACTTC. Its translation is CSAGGAYEQYF.

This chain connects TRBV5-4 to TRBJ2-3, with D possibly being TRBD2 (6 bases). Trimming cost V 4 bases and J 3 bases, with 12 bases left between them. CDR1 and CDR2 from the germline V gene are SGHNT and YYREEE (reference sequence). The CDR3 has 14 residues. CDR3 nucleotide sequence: TGTGCCAGCAGCCCCGGGGGTAGGACAGATACGCAGTATTTT. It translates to CASSPGGRTDTQYF.